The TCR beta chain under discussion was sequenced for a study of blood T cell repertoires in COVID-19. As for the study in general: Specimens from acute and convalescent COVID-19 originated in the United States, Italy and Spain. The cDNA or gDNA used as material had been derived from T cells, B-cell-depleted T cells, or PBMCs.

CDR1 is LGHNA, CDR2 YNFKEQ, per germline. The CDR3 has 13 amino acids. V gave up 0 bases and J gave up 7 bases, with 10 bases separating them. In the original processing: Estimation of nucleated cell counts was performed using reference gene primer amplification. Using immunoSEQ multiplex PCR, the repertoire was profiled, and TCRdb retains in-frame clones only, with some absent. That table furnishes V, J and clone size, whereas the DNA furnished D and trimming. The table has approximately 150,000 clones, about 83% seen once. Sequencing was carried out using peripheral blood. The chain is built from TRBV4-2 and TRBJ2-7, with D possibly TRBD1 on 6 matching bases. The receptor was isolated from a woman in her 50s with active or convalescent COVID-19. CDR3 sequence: CASSQDGTREQYF. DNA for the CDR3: TGTGCCAGCAGCCAAGATGGGACAAGGGAGCAGTACTTC.